This T cell receptor (beta chain) is from a study of blood T cell repertoires in COVID-19 (dated by TCRdb to about 2020). About the investigation overall: Samples covering the acute and convalescent phases of COVID-19 were provided by collaborators in the United States, Italy and Spain. The prospective study material was composed of cDNA or gDNA derived from T cells, B-cell-depleted T cells, or PBMCs. A de-identified subject ID, COVID-19 status, age in years and sex were almost always included in the sample metadata. The samples were drawn from two sources: the first 160 participants of the ongoing ImmuneRACE study, and over 1,000 subjects contributed by 6 global collaborators. The dataset comprised deeply sampled blood TCRbeta repertoires from subjects exposed to, actively infected with, or recovered from COVID-19. The repertoires were released in a freely available public database meant as a resource for research on the immune response to SARS-CoV-2. Where available, HLA class I and class II types were taken from metadata supplied by the sample provider and were not determined by assay-based typing. Overall study outcomes, separate from this receptor: The amount of clinical and demographic metadata varied by source and participant and was provided uncurated.

As to this clone: Its target antigen remains unknown. The record has no base qualities; no much larger clone is one base away.

Collaborating institutions collected whole blood in K2EDTA tubes following their own protocols. Collaborator samples were shipped for TCRbeta analysis as frozen whole blood, isolated PBMCs, or DNA extracted from either sample type. TCRbeta CDR3 regions were amplified from genomic DNA using the immunoSEQ Assay, a bias-controlled multiplex PCR. The paper's processing steps were these. The number of nucleated cells in each sample was estimated by amplification of reference gene primers within the assay. Sequence reads were collapsed and filtered to measure the absolute abundance of every unique TCRbeta CDR3 rearrangement. Productive Simpson clonality was computed per sample as the square root of Simpson's diversity index over productive rearrangements. Imported from immuneACCESS, the table was reduced by TCRdb to in-frame sequences with V and J called. These copies leave out some clones; in studies compared against another copy, an unresolved V gene accounts for under half, and the cause of the remainder is not known. Clone size and the V and J calls come from that table; the DNA yielded D and trimming. The sample has approximately 68,000 clones on record, roughly nine tenths of them singletons. 3.5% to 5% of the sample rests with the top ten.

The CDR3 has 13 amino acids, counting the end cysteine and phenylalanine. Only the CDR3 DNA stays, 39 bases, in frame from base 1. V is clipped by 6 bases and J by 2 bases, and the sequence between their germline boundaries is 7 bases long. Rearrangement joined TRBV12-3 or TRBV12-4 to TRBJ2-2; 6 matching bases give a weak D call of TRBD1. The TCR was taken from a middle-aged man with active COVID-19. Sequencing was carried out using peripheral blood. The CDR3 loop reads CASRDRNTGELFF. The DNA is as follows: TGTGCCAGCAGGGACAGAAACACCGGGGAGCTGTTTTTT.